This T cell receptor (beta chain) was recorded in a study of identical twins. Study-wide results and limits: These conclusions were based on statistical analysis (cross-sectional, not following the same donors). Diverse VJ usage suggested most zero-insertion clonotypes were not invariant T cells.

Per the germline V gene, CDR1 is SGDLS and CDR2 is YYNGEE. This CDR3 has 16 residues. Trimming cost V 4 bases and J 0 bases; bases outside gene matches: 4. A note on this clonotype: Its antigen is as yet unknown.

Each CDR3 protein gets one entry after TCRdb re-called the 5' RACE reads with MiXCR. The sample holds approximately 530,000 distinct CDR3 sequences, 20% to 25% seen once. These same records also appear under a second study, on yellow fever vaccine responses in identical twins. That investigation notes: Twins reportedly had a vaccine T cell response that seemed partly convergent, partly personalized.

The chain recombines TRBV9 with TRBJ2-3, with 11 positions matching TRBD2. This TCR was sampled from a woman aged 18-30 years in good health. The material sequenced was CD4+ T cells sorted from blood. The CDR3 region is CASSTRTSGSTDTQYF. The CDR3, as DNA: TGTGCCAGCAGCACCCGGACTAGCGGGAGCACAGATACGCAGTATTTT. The full variable domain, its missing parts supplied by reference TRBV9 and TRBJ2-3, is DSGVTQTPKHLITATGQRVTLRCSPRSGDLSVYWYQQSLDQGLQFLIQYYNGEERAKGNILERFSAQQFPDLHSELNLSSLELGDSALYFCASSTRTSGSTDTQYFGPGTRLTVL.